Listed below are T cell receptor beta chains from one sample, sequenced in a study of T-cell memory formation after mild COVID-19. TCRdb ran MiXCR on the 5' RACE reads and lists one entry per CDR3 protein. The table records roughly 310,000 distinct CDR3 sequences, about 16% of them present only once. The specimen sequenced was PBMCs or a T cell subset sorted from them (not recorded which). These receptors came from a man aged 18 to 30 who had mild COVID-19 (a few samples of this study predate the infection). Cell type and time point are not known. CDR3s include the opening cysteine and the closing phenylalanine or tryptophan. The order of the fields is V gene, J gene, D gene, clone size, CDR3 DNA, CDR3 protein. D genes are given only for firm matches. The size entry is marked missing in some rows and otherwise reads once, few, many or a size class.

TRBV12-3/TRBV12-4	TRBJ2-7	-	-	TGTGCCAGCAGTACCAACGACCCGTACGAGCAGTACTTC	CASSTNDPYEQYF
TRBV14	TRBJ2-1	-	-	TGTGCCAGCAGCCAAGAAGGGGCCCCTGAGCAGTTCTTC	CASSQEGAPEQFF
TRBV2	TRBJ1-6	-	-	TGTGCCAGCACTGTCACAGAGGGTTCACCCCTCCACTTT	CASTVTEGSPLHF
TRBV12-3/TRBV12-4	TRBJ2-1	TRBD2	-	TGTGCCAGCAGTCCCTGGGGGGGGGATAATGAGCAGTTCTTC	CASSPWGGDNEQFF
TRBV7-2	TRBJ1-6	-	-	TGTGCCAGCAGCTTATACGGGTCCCAGTTTTCACCCCTCCACTTT	CASSLYGSQFSPLHF
TRBV11-1	TRBJ2-4	TRBD2	-	TGTGCCAGCAGCTTAAGCGGGAGGTGGAACATTCAGTACTTC	CASSLSGRWNIQYF
TRBV6-2/TRBV6-3	TRBJ2-5	TRBD2	many	TGTGCCAGCACCCCAGGCGGGGGGCAAGAGACCCAGTACTTC	CASTPGGGQETQYF
TRBV4-2	TRBJ2-3	TRBD2	few	TGTGCCAGCAGCCAAGTAGAACTAGCGGGGGGGCCAGATACGCAGTATTTT	CASSQVELAGGPDTQYF
TRBV24-1	TRBJ2-3	TRBD1	-	TGTGCCACCAGTGATACGGCAGGGGGTACAGATACGCAGTATTTT	CATSDTAGGTDTQYF
TRBV3-1	TRBJ2-7	TRBD2	few	TGTGCCAGCAGCCCTAGCGGGGGAAACTACGAGCAGTACTTC	CASSPSGGNYEQYF
TRBV4-2	TRBJ2-2	-	few	TGTGCCAGCAGCCACACTAGCCCCACCGGGGAGCTGTTTTTT	CASSHTSPTGELFF
TRBV9	TRBJ2-5	-	few	TGTGCCAGCAGCGCGCCTCGACAAGAGACCCAGTACTTC	CASSAPRQETQYF
TRBV6-2/TRBV6-3	TRBJ2-5	-	few	TGTGCCAGCAGCCAGGACGTGGGACTCACGGGGACCCAGTACTTC	CASSQDVGLTGTQYF
TRBV4-1	TRBJ2-1	TRBD1	-	TGCGCCAGCAGCCTACGACAGGGGGAGGGTGTGTTCTTC	CASSLRQGEGVFF
TRBV4-1	TRBJ1-1	-	few	TGCGCCAGCAGCCCAGAGGGGACGTTTGAAGCTTTCTTT	CASSPEGTFEAFF
TRBV2	TRBJ2-5	-	-	TGTGCCAGCAGTGAAGCGCCGGGGTACCAAGAGACCCAGTACTTC	CASSEAPGYQETQYF
TRBV7-9	TRBJ2-3	-	-	TGTGCCAGCACCAGCGGCAGAAGCACAGATACGCAGTATTTT	CASTSGRSTDTQYF
TRBV5-4	TRBJ1-1	-	few	TGTGCCAGCAGCGCTGGTGGCCCGGTGAACACTGAAGCTTTCTTT	CASSAGGPVNTEAFF
TRBV6-6	TRBJ1-5	TRBD1	few	TGTGTGACAGGGGAAAGGGATCTCGAGCCCCAGCATTTT	CVTGERDLEPQHF
TRBV6-4	TRBJ1-1	-	-	TGTGCCAGCAGGCGACAGCCTTTGAACACTGAAGCTTTCTTT	CASRRQPLNTEAFF
TRBV11-2	TRBJ2-1	TRBD1	-	TGTGCCAGCAGCTCGCTGACAGGGGGCATGGGTGAGCAGTTCTTC	CASSSLTGGMGEQFF
TRBV5-1	TRBJ1-2	TRBD1	-	TGCGCCAGCAGTCCCGGGACAGGGATTCATGGCTACACCTTC	CASSPGTGIHGYTF
TRBV4-3	TRBJ1-1	-	-	TGCGCCAGCAGCCAAGTAGGTAGGGGGGACACTGAAGCTTTCTTT	CASSQVGRGDTEAFF